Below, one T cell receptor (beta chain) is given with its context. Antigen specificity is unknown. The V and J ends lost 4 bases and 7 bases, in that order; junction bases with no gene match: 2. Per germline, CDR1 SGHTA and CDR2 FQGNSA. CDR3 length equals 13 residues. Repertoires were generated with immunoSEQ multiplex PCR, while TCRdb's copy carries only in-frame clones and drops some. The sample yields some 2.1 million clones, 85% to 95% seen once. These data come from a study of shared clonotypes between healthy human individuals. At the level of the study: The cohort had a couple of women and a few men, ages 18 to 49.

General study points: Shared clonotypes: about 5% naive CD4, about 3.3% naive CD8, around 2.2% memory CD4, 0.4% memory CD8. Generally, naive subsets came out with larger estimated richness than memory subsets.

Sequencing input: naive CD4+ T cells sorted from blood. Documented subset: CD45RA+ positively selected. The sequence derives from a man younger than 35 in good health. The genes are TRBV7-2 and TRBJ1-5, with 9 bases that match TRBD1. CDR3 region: CASSSTGGQPQHF. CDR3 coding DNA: TGTGCCAGCAGCTCGACAGGGGGACAGCCCCAGCATTTT.